The clone carrying this TCR beta chain was observed many times. The antigen is undetermined. The data are from a study of CD8 T cells in ankylosing spondylitis. General study findings and limits: Disease-linked clones proved CD8+ and comparatively uncommon in peripheral blood. Reported data indicate significant enrichment of disease-linked clones within matched ankylosing spondylitis synovial fluid.

Quantitative 5'-RACE with molecular barcodes generated TCR beta libraries. TCRdb processed the 5' RACE reads anew with MiXCR; each CDR3 protein has one entry. The sample has hundreds of thousands of distinct CDR3 sequences, approximately 7.6% seen once. The CDR3 consists of 14 residues. V lost 6 bases, J lost 0 bases, and 0 bases stayed unmatched. Germline-derived CDR1 and CDR2 are ENHRY and SYGVKD. The clonotype comes from a female donor with ankylosing spondylitis or in good health (not recorded which). This chain links TRBV10-3 with TRBJ1-1; TRBD1 matches 11 bases. Source material: blood, either unsorted or a sorted T cell fraction (not recorded which). The CDR3 sequence is CAIRDRGLNTEAFF. The CDR3 DNA reads as TGTGCCATCAGGGACAGGGGGCTGAACACTGAAGCTTTCTTT.